One T cell receptor (beta chain) is described in this entry. Its antigen is not identified. This sample was included in a study of cytomegalovirus exposure and HLA in healthy donors. Whole-study findings and limits: Listed as cytomegalovirus-associated were 164 TCR beta chains. A later analysis found that most CMV-associated TCR beta chains appeared HLA-restricted.

This PCR relied on a set of 60 Vbeta primers and 13 Jbeta primers. The assay was immunoSEQ multiplex PCR, and TCRdb's table has in-frame clones only and misses some. The sample yields approximately 190,000 clones, more than 70% seen once. The source material was PBMCs. This clonotype was sampled from a man aged 35 to 55 in good health and CMV-seropositive.

CDR3 residues: CASIGTGARSNQPQHF. The DNA for the CDR3 is TGTGCCAGTATAGGAACTGGGGCACGTAGCAATCAGCCCCAGCATTTT. This sequence joins TRBV19 and TRBJ1-5; TRBD1 might be the D (5 bases). The germline V gene encodes CDR1 LNHDA and CDR2 SQIVND (reference sequence). Trimming stripped 7 bases from V and 0 bases from J, with 16 bases between. The CDR3 length is 16 residues.